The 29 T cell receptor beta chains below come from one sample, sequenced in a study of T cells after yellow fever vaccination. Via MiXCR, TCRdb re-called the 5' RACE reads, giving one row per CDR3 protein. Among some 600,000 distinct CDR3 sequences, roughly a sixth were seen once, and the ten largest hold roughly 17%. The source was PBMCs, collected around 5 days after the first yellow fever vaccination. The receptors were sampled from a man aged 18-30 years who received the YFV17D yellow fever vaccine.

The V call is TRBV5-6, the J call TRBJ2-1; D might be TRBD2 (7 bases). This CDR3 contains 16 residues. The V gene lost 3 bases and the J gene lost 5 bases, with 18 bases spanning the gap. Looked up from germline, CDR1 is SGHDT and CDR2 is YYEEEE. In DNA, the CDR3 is TGTGCCAGCAGCTGGCTTACGGGGGGCACGAACAATGAGCAGTTCTTC. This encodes CASSWLTGGTNNEQFF.

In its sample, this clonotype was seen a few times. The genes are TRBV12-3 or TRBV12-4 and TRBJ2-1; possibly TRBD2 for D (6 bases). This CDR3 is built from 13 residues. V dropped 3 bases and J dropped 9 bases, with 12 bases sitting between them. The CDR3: CASSFGGRVEQFF. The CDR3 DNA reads TGTGCCAGCAGTTTCGGGGGAAGGGTTGAGCAGTTCTTC.

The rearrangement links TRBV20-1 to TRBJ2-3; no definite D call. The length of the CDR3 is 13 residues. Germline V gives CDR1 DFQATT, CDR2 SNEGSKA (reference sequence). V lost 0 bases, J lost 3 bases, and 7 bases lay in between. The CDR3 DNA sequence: TGCAGTGCTAGAGAATCAGTTACAGATACGCAGTATTTT. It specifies CSARESVTDTQYF.

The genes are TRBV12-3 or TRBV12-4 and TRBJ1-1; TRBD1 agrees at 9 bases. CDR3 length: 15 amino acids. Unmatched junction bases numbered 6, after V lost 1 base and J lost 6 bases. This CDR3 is CASSLVGQGLPEAFF. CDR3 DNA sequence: TGTGCCAGCAGTTTAGTGGGACAGGGTTTGCCTGAAGCTTTCTTT.

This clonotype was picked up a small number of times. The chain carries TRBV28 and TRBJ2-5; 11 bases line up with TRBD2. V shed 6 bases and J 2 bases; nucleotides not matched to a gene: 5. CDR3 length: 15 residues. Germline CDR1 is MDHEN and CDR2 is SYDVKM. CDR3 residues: CASSDIAGGQETQYF. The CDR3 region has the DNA TGTGCCAGCAGCGATATAGCGGGGGGGCAAGAGACCCAGTACTTC.

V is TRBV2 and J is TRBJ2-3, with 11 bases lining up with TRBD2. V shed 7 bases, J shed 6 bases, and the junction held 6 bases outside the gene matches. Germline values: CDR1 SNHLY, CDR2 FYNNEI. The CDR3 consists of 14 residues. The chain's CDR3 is CASILAGGSDTQYF. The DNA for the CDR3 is TGTGCCAGCATCCTAGCGGGGGGCTCGGATACGCAGTATTTT.

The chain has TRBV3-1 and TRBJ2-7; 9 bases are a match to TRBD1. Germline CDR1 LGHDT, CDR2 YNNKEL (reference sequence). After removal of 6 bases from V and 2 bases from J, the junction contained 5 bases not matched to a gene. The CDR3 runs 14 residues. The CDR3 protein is CASSRTGVTYEQYF. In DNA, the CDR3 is TGTGCCAGCAGTCGGACAGGGGTTACCTACGAGCAGTACTTC.

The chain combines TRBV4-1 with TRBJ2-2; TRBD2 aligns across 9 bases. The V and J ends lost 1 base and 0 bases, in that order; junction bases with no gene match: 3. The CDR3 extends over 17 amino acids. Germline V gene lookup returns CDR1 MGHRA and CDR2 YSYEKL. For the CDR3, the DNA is TGCGCCAGCAGCCAAGTGCGGGGGGGCGCGAACACCGGGGAGCTGTTTTTT. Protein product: CASSQVRGGANTGELFF.

The CDR3 sequence is CSVTRTSTDTDTQYF. For the CDR3, the DNA is TGCAGCGTGACGCGGACTAGCACTGACACAGATACGCAGTATTTT. The chain combines TRBV29-1 with TRBJ2-3, with 8 nucleotides matching TRBD2. J gave up 2 bases and V 6 bases, and 10 bases lay outside the gene matches. The CDR3 is 15 amino acids. Germline V gives CDR1 SQVTM, CDR2 ANQGSEA.

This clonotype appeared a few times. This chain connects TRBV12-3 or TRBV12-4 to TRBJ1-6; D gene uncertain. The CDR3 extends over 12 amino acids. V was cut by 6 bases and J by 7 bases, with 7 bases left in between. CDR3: CASSARNSPLHF. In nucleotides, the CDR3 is TGTGCCAGCAGCGCTCGCAATTCACCCCTCCACTTT.

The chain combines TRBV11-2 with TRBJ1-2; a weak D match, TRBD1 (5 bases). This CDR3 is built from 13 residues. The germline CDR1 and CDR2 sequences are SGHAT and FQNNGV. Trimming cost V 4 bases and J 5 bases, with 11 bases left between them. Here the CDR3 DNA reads TGTGCCAGCAGCTCCCGGGGGGGATATGGCTACACCTTC. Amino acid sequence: CASSSRGGYGYTF. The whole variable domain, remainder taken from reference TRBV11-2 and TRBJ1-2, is EAGVAQSPRYKIIEKRQSVAFWCNPISGHATLYWYQQILGQGPKLLIQFQNNGVVDDSQLPKDRFSAERLKGVDSTLKIQPAKLEDSAVYLCASSSRGGYGYTFGSGTRLTVV.

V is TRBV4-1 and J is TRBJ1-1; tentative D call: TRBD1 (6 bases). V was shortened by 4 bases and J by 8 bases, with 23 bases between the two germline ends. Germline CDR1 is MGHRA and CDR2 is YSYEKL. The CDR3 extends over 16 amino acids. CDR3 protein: CASSRRPGGVDPEAFF. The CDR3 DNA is TGCGCCAGCAGCCGGCGGCCGGGGGGCGTAGATCCCGAAGCTTTCTTT.

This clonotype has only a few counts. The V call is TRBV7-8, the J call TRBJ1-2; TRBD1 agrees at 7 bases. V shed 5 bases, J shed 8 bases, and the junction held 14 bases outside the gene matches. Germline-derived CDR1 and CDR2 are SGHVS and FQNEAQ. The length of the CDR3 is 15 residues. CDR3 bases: TGTGCCAGCAGCACCGGGACAGAGATCTATGGCGGCTACACCTTC. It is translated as CASSTGTEIYGGYTF. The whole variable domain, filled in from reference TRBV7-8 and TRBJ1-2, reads GAGVSQSPRYKVAKRGQDVALRCDPISGHVSLFWYQQALGQGPEFLTYFQNEAQLDKSGLPSDRFFAERPEGSVSTLKIQRTQQEDSAVYLCASSTGTEIYGGYTFGSGTRLTVV.

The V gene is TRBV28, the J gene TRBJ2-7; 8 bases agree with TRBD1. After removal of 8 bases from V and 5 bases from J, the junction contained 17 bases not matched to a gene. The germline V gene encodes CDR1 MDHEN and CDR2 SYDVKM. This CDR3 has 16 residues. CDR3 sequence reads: CASPDRDRYTGDEQYV. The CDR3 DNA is TGTGCCAGCCCGGACAGGGACCGCTACACGGGGGACGAGCAGTACGTC.

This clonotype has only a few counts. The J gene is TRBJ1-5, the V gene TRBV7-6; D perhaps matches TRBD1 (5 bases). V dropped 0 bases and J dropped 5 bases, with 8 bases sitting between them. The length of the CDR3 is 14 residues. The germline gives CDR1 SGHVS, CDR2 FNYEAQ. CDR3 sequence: CASSLAQEDQPQHF. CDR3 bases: TGTGCCAGCAGCTTAGCACAGGAGGATCAGCCCCAGCATTTT.

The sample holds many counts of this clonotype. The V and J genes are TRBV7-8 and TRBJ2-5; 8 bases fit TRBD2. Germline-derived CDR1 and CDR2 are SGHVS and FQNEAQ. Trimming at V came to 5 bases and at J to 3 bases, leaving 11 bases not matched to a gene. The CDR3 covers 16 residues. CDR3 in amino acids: CASSPKRSSGKETQYF. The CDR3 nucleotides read TGTGCCAGCAGCCCTAAGCGGAGTAGCGGGAAAGAGACCCAGTACTTC.

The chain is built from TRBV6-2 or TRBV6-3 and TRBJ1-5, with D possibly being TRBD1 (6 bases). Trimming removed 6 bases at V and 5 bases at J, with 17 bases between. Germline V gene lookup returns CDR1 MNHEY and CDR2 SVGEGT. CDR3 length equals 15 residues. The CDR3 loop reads CASSSMGTLHQPQHF. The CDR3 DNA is TGTGCCAGCAGCTCCATGGGGACACTCCATCAGCCCCAGCATTTT.

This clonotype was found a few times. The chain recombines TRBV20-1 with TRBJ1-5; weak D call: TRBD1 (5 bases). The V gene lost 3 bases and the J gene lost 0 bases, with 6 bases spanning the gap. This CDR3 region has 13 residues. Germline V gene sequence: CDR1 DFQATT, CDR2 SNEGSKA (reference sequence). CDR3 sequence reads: CSARTDSNQPQHF. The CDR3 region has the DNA TGCAGTGCTAGGACAGATAGCAATCAGCCCCAGCATTTT.

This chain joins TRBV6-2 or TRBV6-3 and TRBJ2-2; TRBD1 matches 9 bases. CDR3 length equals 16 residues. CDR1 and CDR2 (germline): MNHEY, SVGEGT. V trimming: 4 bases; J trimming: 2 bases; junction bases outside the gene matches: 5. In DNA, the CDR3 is TGTGCCAGCAGTTGGGACAGGGCCCCAAACACCGGGGAGCTGTTTTTT. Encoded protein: CASSWDRAPNTGELFF.

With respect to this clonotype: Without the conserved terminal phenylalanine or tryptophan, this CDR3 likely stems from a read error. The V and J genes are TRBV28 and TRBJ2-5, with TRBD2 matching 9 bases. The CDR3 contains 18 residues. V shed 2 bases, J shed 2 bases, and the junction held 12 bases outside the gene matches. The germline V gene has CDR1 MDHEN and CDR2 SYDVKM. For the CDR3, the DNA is TGTGCCAGCAGTTTAGGGGGGGCTAGCGGGGACCCTCAAGAGACCCAGTACTCC. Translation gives CASSLGGASGDPQETQYS.

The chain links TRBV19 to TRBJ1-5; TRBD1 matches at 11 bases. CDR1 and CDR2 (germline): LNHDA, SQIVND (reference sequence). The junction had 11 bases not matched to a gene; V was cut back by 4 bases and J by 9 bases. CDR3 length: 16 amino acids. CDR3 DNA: TGTGCCAGTAGTACTGGGACAGGGGGATTCGTGGGGCCCCAGCATTTT. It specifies CASSTGTGGFVGPQHF. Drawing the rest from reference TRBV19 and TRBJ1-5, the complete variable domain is DGGITQSPKYLFRKEGQNVTLSCEQNLNHDAMYWYRQDPGQGLRLIYYSQIVNDFQKGDIAEGYSVSREKKESFPLTVTSAQKNPTAFYLCASSTGTGGFVGPQHFGDGTRLSIL.

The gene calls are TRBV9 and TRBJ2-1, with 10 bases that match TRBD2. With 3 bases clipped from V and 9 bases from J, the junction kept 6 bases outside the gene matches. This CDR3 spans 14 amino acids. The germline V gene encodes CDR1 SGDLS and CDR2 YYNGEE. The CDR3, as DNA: TGTGCCAGCAGCGCTCCCGGGACTAGCGCTGAGCAGTTCTTC. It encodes CASSAPGTSAEQFF.

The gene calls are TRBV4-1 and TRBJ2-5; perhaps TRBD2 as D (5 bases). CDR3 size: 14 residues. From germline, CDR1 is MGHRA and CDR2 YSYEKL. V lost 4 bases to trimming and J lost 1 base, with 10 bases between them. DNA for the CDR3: TGCGCCAGCAGCCGACCCGGACTCCAAGAGACCCAGTACTTC. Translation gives CASSRPGLQETQYF.

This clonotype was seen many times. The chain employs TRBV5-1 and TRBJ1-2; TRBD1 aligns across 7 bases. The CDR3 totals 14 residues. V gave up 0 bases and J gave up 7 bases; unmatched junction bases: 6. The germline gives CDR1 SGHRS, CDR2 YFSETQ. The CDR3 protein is CASSLATGATGYTF. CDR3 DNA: TGCGCCAGCAGCTTGGCCACAGGGGCAACTGGCTACACCTTC.

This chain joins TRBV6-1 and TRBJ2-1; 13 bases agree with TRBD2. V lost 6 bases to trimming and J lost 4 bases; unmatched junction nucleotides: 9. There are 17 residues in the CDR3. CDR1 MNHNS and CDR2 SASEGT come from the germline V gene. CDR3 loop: CASSLPQTSGGYNEQFF. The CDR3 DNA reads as TGTGCCAGCAGCCTCCCCCAGACTAGCGGGGGGTACAATGAGCAGTTCTTC.

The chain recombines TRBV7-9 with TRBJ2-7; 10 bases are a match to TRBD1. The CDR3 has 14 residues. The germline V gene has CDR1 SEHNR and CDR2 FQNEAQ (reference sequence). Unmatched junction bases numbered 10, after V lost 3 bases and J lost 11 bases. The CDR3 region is CASSLLGQGSEKYF. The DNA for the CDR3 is TGTGCCAGCAGCTTGCTGGGACAGGGGTCAGAGAAGTACTTC.

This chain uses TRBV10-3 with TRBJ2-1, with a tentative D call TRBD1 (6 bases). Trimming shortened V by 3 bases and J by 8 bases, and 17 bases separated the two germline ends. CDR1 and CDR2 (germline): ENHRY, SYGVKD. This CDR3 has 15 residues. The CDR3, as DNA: TGTGCCATCAGTGAACGGGGCCAGGGGTTGCATGAGCAGTTCTTC. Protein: CAISERGQGLHEQFF.

CDR3 region: CASSMRDRGETQYF. CDR3 DNA: TGTGCCAGCAGCATGCGGGACAGAGGAGAGACCCAGTACTTC. The chain is built from TRBV7-2 and TRBJ2-5, with D possibly matching TRBD1 (7 bases). CDR1 is SGHTA, CDR2 FQGNSA, per germline. Trimming left V 5 bases short and J 4 bases short, with 14 bases between. The CDR3 sequence is 14 residues long.

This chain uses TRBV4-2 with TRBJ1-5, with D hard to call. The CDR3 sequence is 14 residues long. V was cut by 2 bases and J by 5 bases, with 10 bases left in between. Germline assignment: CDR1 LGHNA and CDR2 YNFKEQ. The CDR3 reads CASSQSTGDQPQHF. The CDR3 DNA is TGTGCCAGCAGCCAATCAACCGGGGATCAGCCCCAGCATTTT.